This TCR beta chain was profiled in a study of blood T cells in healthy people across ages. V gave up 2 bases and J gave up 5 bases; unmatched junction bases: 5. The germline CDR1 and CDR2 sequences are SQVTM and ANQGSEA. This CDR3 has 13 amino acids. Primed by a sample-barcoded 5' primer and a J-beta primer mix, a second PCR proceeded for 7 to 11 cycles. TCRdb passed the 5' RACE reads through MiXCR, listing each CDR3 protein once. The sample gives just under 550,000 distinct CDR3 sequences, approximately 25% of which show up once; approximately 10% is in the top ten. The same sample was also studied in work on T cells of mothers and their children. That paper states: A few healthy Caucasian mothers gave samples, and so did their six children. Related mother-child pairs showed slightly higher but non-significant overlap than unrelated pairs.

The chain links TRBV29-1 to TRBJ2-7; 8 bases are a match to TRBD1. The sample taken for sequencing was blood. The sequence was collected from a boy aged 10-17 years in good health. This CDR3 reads CSVETGGLNEQYF. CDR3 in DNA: TGCAGCGTTGAAACAGGGGGTCTAAACGAGCAGTACTTC.